This record looks at one TCR beta chain sequence and its context. The data are from a study of control samples from healthy donors and cancer patients. This CDR3 has 14 amino acids. The trim removed 8 bases at V and 0 bases at J, leaving 4 bases unmatched. Germline CDR1 and CDR2: MNHEY and SVGAGI. Data came from immunoSEQ multiplex PCR; TCRdb stores just in-frame clones and leaves some out. The table records about 63,000 clones, around 87% of them present only once. V usage is TRBV6-5 and J usage is TRBJ1-5; 7 nucleotides match TRBD1. Sequenced material: PBMCs. This TCR derives from a woman aged 60-75 years with lung cancer. The CDR3 is CASDREYSNQPQHF. The CDR3 DNA is TGTGCCAGCGACAGGGAATATAGCAATCAGCCCCAGCATTTT.